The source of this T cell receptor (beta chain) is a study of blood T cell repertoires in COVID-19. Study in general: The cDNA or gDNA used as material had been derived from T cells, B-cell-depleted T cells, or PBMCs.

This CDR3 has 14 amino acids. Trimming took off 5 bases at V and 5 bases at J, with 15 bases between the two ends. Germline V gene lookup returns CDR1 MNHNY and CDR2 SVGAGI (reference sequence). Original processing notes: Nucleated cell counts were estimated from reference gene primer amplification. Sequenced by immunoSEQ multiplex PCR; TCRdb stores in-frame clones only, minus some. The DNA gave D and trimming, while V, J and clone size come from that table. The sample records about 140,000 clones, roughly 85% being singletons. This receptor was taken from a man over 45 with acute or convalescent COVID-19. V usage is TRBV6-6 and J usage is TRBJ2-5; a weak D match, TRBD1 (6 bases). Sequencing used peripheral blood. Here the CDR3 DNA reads TGTGCCAGCAGTACGCAGGGGAGTGGGGAGACCCAGTACTTC. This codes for CASSTQGSGETQYF.